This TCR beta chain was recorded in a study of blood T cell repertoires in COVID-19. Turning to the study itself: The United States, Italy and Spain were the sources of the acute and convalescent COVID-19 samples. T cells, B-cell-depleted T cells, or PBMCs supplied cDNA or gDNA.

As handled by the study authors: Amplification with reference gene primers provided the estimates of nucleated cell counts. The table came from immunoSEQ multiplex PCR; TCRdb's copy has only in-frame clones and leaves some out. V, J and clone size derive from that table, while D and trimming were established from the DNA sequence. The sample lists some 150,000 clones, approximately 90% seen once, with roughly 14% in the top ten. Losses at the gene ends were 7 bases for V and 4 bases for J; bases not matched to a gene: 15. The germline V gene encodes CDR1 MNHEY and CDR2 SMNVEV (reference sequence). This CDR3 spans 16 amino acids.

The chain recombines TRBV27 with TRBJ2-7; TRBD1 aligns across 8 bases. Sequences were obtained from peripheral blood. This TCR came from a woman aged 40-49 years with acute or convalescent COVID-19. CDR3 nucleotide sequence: TGTGCCAGCACCCGAAGGCCAGGGGGCGCTGGTTACGAGCAGTACTTC. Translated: CASTRRPGGAGYEQYF.